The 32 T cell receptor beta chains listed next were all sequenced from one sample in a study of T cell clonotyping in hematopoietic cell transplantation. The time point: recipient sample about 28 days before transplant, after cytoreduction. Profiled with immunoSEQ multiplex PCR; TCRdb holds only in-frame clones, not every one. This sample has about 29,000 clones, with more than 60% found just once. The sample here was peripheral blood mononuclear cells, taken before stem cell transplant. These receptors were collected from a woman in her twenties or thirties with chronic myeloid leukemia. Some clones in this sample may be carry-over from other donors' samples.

The CDR3 region is CSVGRARKTQYF. CDR3 coding DNA: TGCAGCGTTGGTAGGGCCAGGAAGACCCAGTACTTC. The V call is TRBV29-1, the J call TRBJ2-5; D remains ambiguous. The germline CDR1 and CDR2 sequences are SQVTM and ANQGSEA. Trimming removed 4 bases from V and 6 bases from J, with 12 bases in between. This CDR3 is built from 12 residues. Full variable domain (missing parts from reference TRBV29-1 and TRBJ2-5): SAVISQKPSRDICQRGTSLTIQCQVDSQVTMMFWYRQQPGQSLTLIATANQGSEATYESGFVIDKFPISRPNLTFSTLTVSNMSPEDSSIYLCSVGRARKTQYFGPGTRLLVL.

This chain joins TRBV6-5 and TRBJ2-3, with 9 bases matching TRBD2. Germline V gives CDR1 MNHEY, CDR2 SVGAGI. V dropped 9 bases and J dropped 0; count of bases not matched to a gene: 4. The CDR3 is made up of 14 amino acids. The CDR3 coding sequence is TGTGCCAGTGGACTAGCGCTTAGCACAGATACGCAGTATTTT. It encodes CASGLALSTDTQYF.

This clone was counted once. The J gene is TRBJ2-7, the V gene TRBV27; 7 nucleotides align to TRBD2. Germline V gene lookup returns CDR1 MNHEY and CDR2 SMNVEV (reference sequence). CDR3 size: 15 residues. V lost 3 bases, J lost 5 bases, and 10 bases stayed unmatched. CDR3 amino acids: CASSFLGGFMDEQYF. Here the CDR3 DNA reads TGTGCCAGCAGTTTCCTCGGGGGGTTCATGGACGAGCAGTACTTC.

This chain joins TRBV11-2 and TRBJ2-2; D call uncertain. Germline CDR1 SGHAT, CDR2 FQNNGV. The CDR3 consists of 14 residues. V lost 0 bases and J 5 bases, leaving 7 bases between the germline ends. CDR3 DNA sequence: TGTGCCAGCAGCTTAGATTATCGGACCGGGGAGCTGTTTTTT. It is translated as CASSLDYRTGELFF.

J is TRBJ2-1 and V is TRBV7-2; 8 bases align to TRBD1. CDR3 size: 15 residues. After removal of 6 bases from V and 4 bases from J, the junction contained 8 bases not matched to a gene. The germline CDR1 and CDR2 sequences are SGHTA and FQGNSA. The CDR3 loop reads CASSLTTGAYNEQFF. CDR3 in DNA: TGTGCCAGCAGTTTGACGACAGGGGCTTACAATGAGCAGTTCTTC. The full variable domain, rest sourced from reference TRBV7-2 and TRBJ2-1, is GAGVSQSPSNKVTEKGKDVELRCDPISGHTALYWYRQSLGQGLEFLIYFQGNSAPDKSGLPSDRFSAERTGGSVSTLTIQRTQQEDSAVYLCASSLTTGAYNEQFFGPGTRLTVL.

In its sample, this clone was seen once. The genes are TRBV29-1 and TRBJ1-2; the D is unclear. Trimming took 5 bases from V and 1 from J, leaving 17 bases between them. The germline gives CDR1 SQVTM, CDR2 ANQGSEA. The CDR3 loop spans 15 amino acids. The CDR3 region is CSVSGREEGNYGYTF. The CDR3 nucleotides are TGCAGCGTTTCCGGTAGGGAGGAGGGTAACTATGGCTACACCTTC. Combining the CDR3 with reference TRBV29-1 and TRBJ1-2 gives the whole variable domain SAVISQKPSRDICQRGTSLTIQCQVDSQVTMMFWYRQQPGQSLTLIATANQGSEATYESGFVIDKFPISRPNLTFSTLTVSNMSPEDSSIYLCSVSGREEGNYGYTFGSGTRLTVV.

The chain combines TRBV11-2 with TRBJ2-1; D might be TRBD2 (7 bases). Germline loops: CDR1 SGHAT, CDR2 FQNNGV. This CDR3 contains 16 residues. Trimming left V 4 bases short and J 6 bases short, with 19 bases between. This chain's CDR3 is CASSSPRGAGGNEQFF. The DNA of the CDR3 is TGTGCCAGCAGCTCCCCCCGGGGGGCTGGGGGCAATGAGCAGTTCTTC.

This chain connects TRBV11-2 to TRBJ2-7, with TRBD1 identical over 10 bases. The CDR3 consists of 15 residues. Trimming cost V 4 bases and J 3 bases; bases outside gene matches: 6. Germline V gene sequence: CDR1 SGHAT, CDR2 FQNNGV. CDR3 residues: CASSSGTGDLYEQYF. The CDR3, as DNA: TGTGCCAGCAGCTCCGGGACAGGGGACCTCTACGAGCAGTACTTC. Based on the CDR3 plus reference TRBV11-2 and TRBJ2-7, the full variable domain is EAGVAQSPRYKIIEKRQSVAFWCNPISGHATLYWYQQILGQGPKLLIQFQNNGVVDDSQLPKDRFSAERLKGVDSTLKIQPAKLEDSAVYLCASSSGTGDLYEQYFGPGTRLTVT.

The CDR3 sequence is CASRNQIGPYEQYF. Written as DNA, the CDR3 is TGTGCCAGCAGGAACCAGATTGGACCCTACGAGCAGTACTTC. V is TRBV2 and J is TRBJ2-7; no reliable D call. The CDR3 consists of 14 residues. CDR1 and CDR2 from the germline V gene are SNHLY and FYNNEI. Deletions cut 6 bases from V and 2 bases from J, with 14 bases between.

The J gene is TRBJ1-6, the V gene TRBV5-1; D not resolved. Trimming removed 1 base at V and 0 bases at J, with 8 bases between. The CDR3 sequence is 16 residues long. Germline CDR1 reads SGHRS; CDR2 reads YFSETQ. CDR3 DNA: TGCGCCAGCAGCTTGCAGGTTAGCTCCTATAATTCACCCCTCCACTTT. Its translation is CASSLQVSSYNSPLHF.

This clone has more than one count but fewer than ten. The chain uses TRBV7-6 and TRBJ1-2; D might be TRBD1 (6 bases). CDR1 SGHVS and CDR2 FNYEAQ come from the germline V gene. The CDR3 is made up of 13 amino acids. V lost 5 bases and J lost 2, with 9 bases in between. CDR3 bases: TGTGCCAGCAGCCCCGGACAGAACTATGGCTACACCTTC. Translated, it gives CASSPGQNYGYTF.

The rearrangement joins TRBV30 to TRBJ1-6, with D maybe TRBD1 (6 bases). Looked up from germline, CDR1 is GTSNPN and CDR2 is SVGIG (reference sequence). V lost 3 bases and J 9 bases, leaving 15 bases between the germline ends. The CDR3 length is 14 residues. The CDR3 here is CAWRRNREVSPLHF. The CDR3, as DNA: TGTGCCTGGAGGAGGAACAGGGAGGTTTCACCCCTCCACTTT.

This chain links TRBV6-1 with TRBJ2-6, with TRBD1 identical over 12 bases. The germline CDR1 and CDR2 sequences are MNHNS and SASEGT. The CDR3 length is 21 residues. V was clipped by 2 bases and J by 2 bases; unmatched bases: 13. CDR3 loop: CASSEWRGTGTGGPGANVLTF. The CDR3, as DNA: TGTGCCAGCAGTGAATGGAGGGGTACCGGGACAGGGGGCCCTGGGGCCAACGTCCTGACTTTC.

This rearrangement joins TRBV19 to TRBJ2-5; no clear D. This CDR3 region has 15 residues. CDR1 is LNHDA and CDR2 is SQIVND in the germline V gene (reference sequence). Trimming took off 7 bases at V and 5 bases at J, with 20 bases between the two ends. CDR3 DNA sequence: TGTGCCAGTACTAACTCTAGAGGTTTGGGTGAGACCCAGTACTTC. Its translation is CASTNSRGLGETQYF.

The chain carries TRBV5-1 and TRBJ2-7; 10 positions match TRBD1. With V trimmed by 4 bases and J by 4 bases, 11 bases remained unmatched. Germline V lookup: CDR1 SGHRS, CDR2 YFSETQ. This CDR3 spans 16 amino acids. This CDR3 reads CASSEGRTGGSYEQYF. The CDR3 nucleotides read TGCGCCAGCAGCGAGGGCCGGACAGGGGGGTCTTACGAGCAGTACTTC.

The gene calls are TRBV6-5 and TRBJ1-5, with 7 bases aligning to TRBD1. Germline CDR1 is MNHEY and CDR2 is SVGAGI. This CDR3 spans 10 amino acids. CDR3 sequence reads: CHRGGQPQHF. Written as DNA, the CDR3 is TGTCACAGGGGAGGTCAGCCCCAGCATTTT.

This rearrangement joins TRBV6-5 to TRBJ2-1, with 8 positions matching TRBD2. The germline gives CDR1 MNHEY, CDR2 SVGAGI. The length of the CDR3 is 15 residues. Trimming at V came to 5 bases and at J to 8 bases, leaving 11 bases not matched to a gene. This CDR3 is CASSPGRGFRYEQFF. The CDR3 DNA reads TGTGCCAGCAGTCCCGGGAGGGGGTTTCGGTATGAGCAGTTCTTC.

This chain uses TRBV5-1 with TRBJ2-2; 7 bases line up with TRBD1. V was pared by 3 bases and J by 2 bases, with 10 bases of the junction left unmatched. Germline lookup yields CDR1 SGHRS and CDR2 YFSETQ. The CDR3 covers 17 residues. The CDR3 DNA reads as TGCGCCAGCAGCTCGTCTTTACAGGGGCCAAACACCGGGGAGCTGTTTTTT. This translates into CASSSSLQGPNTGELFF.

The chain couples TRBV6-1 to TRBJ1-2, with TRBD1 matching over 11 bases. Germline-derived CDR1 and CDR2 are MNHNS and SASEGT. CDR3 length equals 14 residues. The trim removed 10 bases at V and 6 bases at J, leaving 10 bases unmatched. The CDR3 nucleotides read TGTGCCACAAGGACAGGGGGCTTTGGGGATGGCTACACCTTC. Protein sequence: CATRTGGFGDGYTF.

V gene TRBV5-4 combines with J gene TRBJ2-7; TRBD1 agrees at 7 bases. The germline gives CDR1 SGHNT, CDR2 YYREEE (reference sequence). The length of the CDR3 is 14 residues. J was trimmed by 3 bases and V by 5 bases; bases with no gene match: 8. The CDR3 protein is CASSQKGALYEQYV. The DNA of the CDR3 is TGTGCCAGCAGTCAGAAGGGGGCCCTCTACGAGCAGTACGTC.

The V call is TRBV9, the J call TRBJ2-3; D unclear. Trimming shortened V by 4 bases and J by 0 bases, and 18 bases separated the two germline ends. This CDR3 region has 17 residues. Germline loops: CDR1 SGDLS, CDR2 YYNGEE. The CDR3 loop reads CASSSRGQFLSTDTQYF. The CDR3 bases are TGTGCCAGCAGCTCAAGAGGCCAGTTCCTCAGCACAGATACGCAGTATTTT.

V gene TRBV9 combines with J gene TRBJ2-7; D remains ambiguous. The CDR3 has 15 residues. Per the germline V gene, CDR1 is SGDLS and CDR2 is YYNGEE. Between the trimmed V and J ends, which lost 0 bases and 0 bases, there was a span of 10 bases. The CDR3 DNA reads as TGTGCCAGCAGCGTAGGGCGAGGCAGCTCCTACGAGCAGTACTTC. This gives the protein CASSVGRGSSYEQYF.

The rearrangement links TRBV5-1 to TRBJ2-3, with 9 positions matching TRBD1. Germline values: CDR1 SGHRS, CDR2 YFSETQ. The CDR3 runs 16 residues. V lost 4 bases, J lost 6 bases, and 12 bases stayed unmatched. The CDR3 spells CASSITGTGLYDTQYF. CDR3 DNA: TGCGCCAGCAGCATAACCGGGACAGGGTTGTACGATACGCAGTATTTT.

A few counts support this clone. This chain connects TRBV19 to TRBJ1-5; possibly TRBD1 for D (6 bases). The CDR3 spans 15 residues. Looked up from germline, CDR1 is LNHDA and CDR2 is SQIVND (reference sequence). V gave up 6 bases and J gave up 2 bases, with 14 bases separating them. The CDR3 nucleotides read TGTGCCAGTAGCTACAGGGAGGGGGGCAATCAGCCCCAGCATTTT. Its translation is CASSYREGGNQPQHF.

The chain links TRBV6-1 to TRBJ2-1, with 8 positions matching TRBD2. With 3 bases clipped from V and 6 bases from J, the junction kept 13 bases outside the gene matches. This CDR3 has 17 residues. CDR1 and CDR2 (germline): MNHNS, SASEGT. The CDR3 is CASSDYGGATLGNEQFF. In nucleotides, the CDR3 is TGTGCCAGCAGTGACTACGGGGGGGCAACCTTGGGCAATGAGCAGTTCTTC.

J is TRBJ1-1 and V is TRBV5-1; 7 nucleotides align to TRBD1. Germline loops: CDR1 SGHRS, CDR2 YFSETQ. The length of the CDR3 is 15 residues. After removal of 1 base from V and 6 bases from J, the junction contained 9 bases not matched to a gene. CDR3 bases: TGCGCCAGCAGCTTGCAAGGGGGCGTAACCTCTGAAGCTTTCTTT. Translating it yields CASSLQGGVTSEAFF.

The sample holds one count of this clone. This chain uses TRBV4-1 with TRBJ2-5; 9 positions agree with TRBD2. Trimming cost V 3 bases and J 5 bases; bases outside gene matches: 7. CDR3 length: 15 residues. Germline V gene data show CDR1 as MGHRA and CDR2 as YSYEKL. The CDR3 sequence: CASSQIAGATETQYF. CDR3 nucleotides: TGCGCCAGCAGCCAGATAGCGGGGGCCACCGAGACCCAGTACTTC.

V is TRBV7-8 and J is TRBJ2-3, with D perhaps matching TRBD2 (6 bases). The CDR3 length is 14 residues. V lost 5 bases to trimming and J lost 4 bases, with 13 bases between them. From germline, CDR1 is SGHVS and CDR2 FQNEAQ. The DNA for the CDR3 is TGTGCCAGCAGCCCATCTAGCGTCGCAGATACGCAGTATTTT. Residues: CASSPSSVADTQYF.

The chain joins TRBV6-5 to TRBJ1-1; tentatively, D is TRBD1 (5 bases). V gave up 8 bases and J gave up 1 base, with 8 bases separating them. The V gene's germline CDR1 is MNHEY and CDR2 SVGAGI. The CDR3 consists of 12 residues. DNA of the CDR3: TGTGCCAGCTCTAGGGGGAACACTGAAGCTTTCTTT. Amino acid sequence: CASSRGNTEAFF.

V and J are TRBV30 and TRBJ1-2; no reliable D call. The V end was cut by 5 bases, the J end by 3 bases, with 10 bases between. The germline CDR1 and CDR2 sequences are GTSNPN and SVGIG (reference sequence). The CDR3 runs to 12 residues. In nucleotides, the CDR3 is TGTGCCTGGGGAAACAACGACTATGGCTACACCTTC. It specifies CAWGNNDYGYTF.

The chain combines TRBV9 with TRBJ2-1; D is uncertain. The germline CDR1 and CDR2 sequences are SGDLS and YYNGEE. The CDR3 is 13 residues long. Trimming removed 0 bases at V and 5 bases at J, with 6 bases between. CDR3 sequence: CASSVEINNEQFF. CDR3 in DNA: TGTGCCAGCAGCGTAGAGATTAACAATGAGCAGTTCTTC. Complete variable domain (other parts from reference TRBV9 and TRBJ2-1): DSGVTQTPKHLITATGQRVTLRCSPRSGDLSVYWYQQSLDQGLQFLIQYYNGEERAKGNILERFSAQQFPDLHSELNLSSLELGDSALYFCASSVEINNEQFFGPGTRLTVL.

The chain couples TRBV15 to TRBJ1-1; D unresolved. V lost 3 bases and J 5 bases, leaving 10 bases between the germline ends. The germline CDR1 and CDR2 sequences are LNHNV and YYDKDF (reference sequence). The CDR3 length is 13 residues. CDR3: CATSSQSGTEAFF. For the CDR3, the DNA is TGTGCCACCAGCAGCCAATCTGGTACTGAAGCTTTCTTT. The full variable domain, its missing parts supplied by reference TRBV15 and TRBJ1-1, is DAMVIQNPRYQVTQFGKPVTLSCSQTLNHNVMYWYQQKSSQAPKLLFHYYDKDFNNEADTPDNFQSRRPNTSFCFLDIRSPGLGDTAMYLCATSSQSGTEAFFGQGTRLTVV.